This is a list of T cell receptor beta chains from one sample in a study of early T cells in non-severe SARS-CoV-2 infection. TCRdb re-called the 5' RACE reads with MiXCR, one entry per CDR3 protein. The sample lists about 58,000 distinct CDR3 sequences, around 11% occurring once. The source material was whole blood, sampled at baseline. The receptors stem from an adult who was a healthcare worker with PCR-confirmed SARS-CoV-2 infection or an uninfected control (not recorded which). The donor label of this sample is uncertain. CDR3s include the opening cysteine and the closing phenylalanine or tryptophan. A D gene is named only where the DNA matches it firmly. The size field is filled for only some rows; it gives once, few, many or a size class.

j_call clone_size cdr3_length d_call v_call cdr3_nt cdr3_aa
TRBJ2-6 . 21 . TRBV21-1 TGTGCCAGCAGCAAACTCTTGAAAAGACCTTCGCTAAGCTCTGGGGCCAACGTCCTGACTTTC CASSKLLKRPSLSSGANVLTF
TRBJ1-1 many 14 . TRBV6-5 TGTGCCAGCAGTTACTCCCGGGCAGCGGGGAACGCTTTCTTT CASSYSRAAGNAFF
TRBJ1-1 few 13 . TRBV30 TGTGCCTGGAGTGAGTACCAGAACACTGAAGCTTTCTTT CAWSEYQNTEAFF
TRBJ1-5 . 15 . TRBV4-1 TGCGCCAGCAGCTCAGCCTCTCTGGGAAGTCAGCCCCAGCATTTT CASSSASLGSQPQHF
TRBJ2-3 . 18 TRBD2 TRBV14 TGTGCCAGCAGCCAAGCCTTGGGACTAGCGGGGATCACAGATACGCAGTATTTT CASSQALGLAGITDTQYF
TRBJ2-3 . 16 . TRBV4-2 TGTGCCAGCAGCCAAGATTACCTAGCGCAAGCAGATACGCAGTATTTT CASSQDYLAQADTQYF
TRBJ2-1 . 13 . TRBV7-2 TGTGCCAGCAGCCCGGGGGGCCACAATGAGCAGTTCTTC CASSPGGHNEQFF
TRBJ2-1 . 14 TRBD2 TRBV6-1 TGTGCCAGCACCTGGACTAGCGTTAACAATGAGCAGTTCTTC CASTWTSVNNEQFF
TRBJ2-1 . 22 . TRBV7-8 TGTGCCAGCAGCTCCCCCCAAGGGGGTGAGGGGCCATCCGAGTGGTCCTACAATGAGCAGTTCTTC CASSSPQGGEGPSEWSYNEQFF
TRBJ1-2 . 15 TRBD1 TRBV11-2 TGTGCCAGCAGCTTAGCGGCAGGGGGTTACTATGGCTACACCTTC CASSLAAGGYYGYTF
TRBJ2-3 few 12 . TRBV29-1 TGCAGCGGTTCGGCACTCACAGATACGCAGTATTTT CSGSALTDTQYF
TRBJ1-4 few 15 . TRBV27 TGTGCCAGCAGTTATGGGGCGAGAAGTAATGAAAAACTGTTTTTT CASSYGARSNEKLFF
TRBJ1-6 many 15 TRBD1 TRBV4-1 TGCGCCAGCAGCCAAGAGGACAGGGGAGGGTCACCCCTCCACTTT CASSQEDRGGSPLHF
TRBJ2-2 . 15 TRBD1 TRBV7-2 TGTGCCAGCAGCGGCAGGGGGCGGAACACCGGGGAGCTGTTTTTT CASSGRGRNTGELFF